The rows below give T cell receptor beta chains drawn from one sample of a study of blood T cell repertoires in COVID-19. This table comes from immunoSEQ multiplex PCR, and its TCRdb copy is limited to in-frame clones, with some not included. Altogether around 140,000 clones are present, around 84% being singletons, with the ten largest covering 7.5% to 8.5%. The sample taken for sequencing was peripheral blood. Receptors originate from a woman in her sixties or seventies with acute or convalescent COVID-19. Both conserved end residues are trimmed from each CDR3. A D gene is named only where the DNA matches it firmly. A row's size may be missing; if present it is once, few, many or a size class.

abundance,v_gene,d_gene,j_gene,CDR3aa
.,TRBV10-1,.,TRBJ2-2,ASSESIGDYTGELF
.,TRBV4-1,.,TRBJ2-2,ASSQDRRVSTGELF
.,TRBV29-1,.,TRBJ2-5,SVHRTGFQETQY
few,TRBV6-5,TRBD1,TRBJ2-1,ASSPGGWFYNEQF
.,TRBV28,TRBD2,TRBJ2-7,ASSLGGGTYEQY
.,TRBV28,.,TRBJ1-3,ASSLQGTGNTIY
.,TRBV6-5,TRBD1,TRBJ1-1,ASSFAQTGVDF
.,TRBV29-1,.,TRBJ1-1,SVAPRQNTEAF
.,TRBV19,TRBD1,TRBJ2-2,ASSIAGTANTGELF
few,TRBV6-2/TRBV6-3,.,TRBJ2-1,ASSYVGRRFTEQF
.,TRBV7-8,TRBD1,TRBJ1-5,ASSLGRTGGNQPQH
.,TRBV5-1,.,TRBJ2-7,ASSALGGYEQY
.,TRBV9,TRBD1,TRBJ2-2,ASSPRTGGNTGELF
.,TRBV7-9,TRBD1,TRBJ1-6,ASSVLGTENSPLH
.,TRBV28,TRBD1,TRBJ2-2,ASIRQGAVGELF
once,TRBV5-6,.,TRBJ2-7,ASSTGTLYEQY
.,TRBV3-1/TRBV3-2,.,TRBJ2-4,ASSQAGDKNIQY
.,TRBV19,.,TRBJ1-5,ASSPVNSNQPQH
.,TRBV28,TRBD1,TRBJ1-5,ASSLFDRESQPQH
.,TRBV7-2,.,TRBJ1-2,ASSVRGFYGYT
once,TRBV11-3,.,TRBJ2-1,ASRKGGSYNEQF
.,TRBV11-3,TRBD1,TRBJ2-2,ASSGDRVTGELF
.,TRBV11-2,TRBD2,TRBJ2-2,ASSPGGAGELF
.,TRBV27,.,TRBJ2-1,ASSVDPSGSYNEQF